This TCR beta chain is from a study of blood T cells in healthy people across ages. The length of the CDR3 is 11 residues. The germline V gene has CDR1 DFQATT and CDR2 SNEGSKA (reference sequence). With 5 bases removed from V and 10 bases from J, the gap between germline ends came to 14 bases. About this clonotype itself: The antigen is undetermined.

Study-level findings and limits: In these data, TCR beta diversity tracked strongly with naive T cell percentage.

A second PCR of roughly 7 to 11 cycles used a sample-barcoded 5' primer and a J-beta primer mix. TCRdb redid the calling of the 5' RACE reads with MiXCR, one entry per CDR3 protein. The table lists about 1.1 million distinct CDR3 sequences, around two fifths of them singletons. The chain has TRBV20-1 and TRBJ1-1; D is possibly TRBD1 (5 bases). The sequencing sample was made of blood. The TCR sequence derives from a man between 18 and 35 years old in good health. Written as DNA, the CDR3 is TGCAGTGCTGGGGGAGGGTTAGGAGCTTTCTTT. This encodes CSAGGGLGAFF.